The 27 T cell receptor beta chains given below trace back to one sample, sequenced in a study of blood T cell repertoires in COVID-19. The table came from immunoSEQ multiplex PCR; TCRdb's copy has only in-frame clones and leaves some out. The sample has some 450,000 clones; about nine tenths are singletons. The specimen sequenced was peripheral blood. These receptors all stem from a woman aged 50 to 65 with COVID-19, enrolled during active disease.

This chain connects TRBV19 to TRBJ1-3, with D unresolved. The CDR3 is 14 amino acids. Germline lookup yields CDR1 LNHDA and CDR2 SQIVND (reference sequence). V lost 4 bases, J lost 0 bases, and 7 bases lay in between. DNA of the CDR3: TGTGCCAGTAGTAGGGCAGACTCTGGAAACACCATATATTTT. Its protein product is CASSRADSGNTIYF.

This clone showed up just once. The genes are TRBV30 and TRBJ1-2; D is unclear. Trimming left V 0 bases short and J 8 bases short, with 13 bases between. This CDR3 has 13 residues. Germline assignment: CDR1 GTSNPN and CDR2 SVGIG (reference sequence). In DNA form, the CDR3 reads TGTGCCTGGAGTGTCGCGGGGAATGGAGGCTACACCTTC. Translated, it gives CAWSVAGNGGYTF.

The chain links TRBV28 to TRBJ1-2; possible D gene TRBD1, 5 bases. The V gene's germline CDR1 is MDHEN and CDR2 SYDVKM. This CDR3 is 14 amino acids long. V lost 5 bases, J lost 3 bases, and 13 bases lay in between. The CDR3 sequence: CASSLQNRYYGYTF. In DNA, the CDR3 is TGTGCCAGCAGTCTCCAGAACAGGTACTATGGCTACACCTTC.

This chain uses TRBV5-1 with TRBJ1-1; D might be TRBD1 (5 bases). V dropped 1 base and J dropped 4 bases, with 11 bases sitting between them. CDR1 is SGHRS, CDR2 YFSETQ, per germline. The CDR3 contains 14 residues. CDR3 loop: CASSLWPGGTEAFF. Here the CDR3 DNA reads TGCGCCAGCAGCTTGTGGCCCGGGGGCACTGAAGCTTTCTTT.

V and J are TRBV14 and TRBJ2-1; 10 bases are shared with TRBD1. The CDR3 is 16 amino acids. Per germline, CDR1 SGHDN and CDR2 FVKESK. J was trimmed by 3 bases and V by 2 bases; bases with no gene match: 4. DNA for the CDR3: TGTGCCAGCAGCCAAAACCGGGACAGGGGCTACAATGAGCAGTTCTTC. Translated: CASSQNRDRGYNEQFF. The variable domain in full, with the rest retrieved from reference TRBV14 and TRBJ2-1, is EAGVTQFPSHSVIEKGQTVTLRCDPISGHDNLYWYRRVMGKEIKFLLHFVKESKQDESGMPNNRFLAERTGGTYSTLKVQPAELEDSGVYFCASSQNRDRGYNEQFFGPGTRLTVL.

This rearrangement joins TRBV12-3 or TRBV12-4 to TRBJ1-2, with D hard to call. V lost 5 bases and J lost 0, with 4 bases in between. The CDR3 is 12 residues long. The CDR3 DNA sequence: TGTGCCAGCAGTCAGACTAACTATGGCTACACCTTC. As protein: CASSQTNYGYTF.

CDR3 nucleotides: TGTGCCTGGAGTGTACCAGGGGCGGGCAACAATGAGCAGTTCTTC. Its translation is CAWSVPGAGNNEQFF. The rearrangement uses TRBV30 and TRBJ2-1; perhaps TRBD1 as D (6 bases). The CDR3 runs 15 residues. V was shortened by 0 bases and J by 5 bases, with 14 bases between the two germline ends. Germline V gene sequence: CDR1 GTSNPN, CDR2 SVGIG (reference sequence).

In its sample, this clone was seen once. One end of the junction fails to match germline, which may point to a read error. The chain recombines TRBV18 with TRBJ2-7; 7 bases agree with TRBD1. This CDR3 is built from 15 residues. Per germline, CDR1 KGHSH and CDR2 LQKENI. Here the CDR3 reads CASSPPWTGSDEQYF. The CDR3 bases are TGTGCCAGCTCACCACCTTGGACAGGCTCCGACGAGCAGTACTTC.

This clone came up once. The chain recombines TRBV5-5 with TRBJ2-7; D unclear. Per germline, CDR1 SGHKS and CDR2 YYEKEE (reference sequence). The CDR3 has 15 residues. V was clipped by 6 bases and J by 5 bases, with 21 bases between them. The CDR3 loop is CASTSTRGSLNEQYF. CDR3 DNA sequence: TGTGCCAGCACTTCGACCAGAGGAAGCTTAAACGAGCAGTACTTC.

The V and J genes are TRBV6-1 and TRBJ2-5; 7 bases line up with TRBD1. The V gene's germline CDR1 is MNHNS and CDR2 SASEGT. Trimming cost V 3 bases and J 1 base; bases outside gene matches: 5. The CDR3 contains 15 residues. Here the CDR3 DNA reads TGTGCCAGCAGTGATGGCGGACAGGCCCAAGAGACCCAGTACTTC. This gives the protein CASSDGGQAQETQYF.

This clone occurred once. The chain recombines TRBV2 with TRBJ1-4; 7 bases align to TRBD1. CDR1 is SNHLY, CDR2 FYNNEI, per germline. CDR3 length equals 17 residues. V lost 1 base and J lost 3; bases outside the gene matches: 8. Here the CDR3 reads CASSEGKEGQANEKLFF. CDR3 sequence (DNA): TGTGCCAGCAGTGAAGGGAAAGAAGGACAGGCTAATGAAAAACTGTTTTTT.

This chain connects TRBV20-1 to TRBJ1-1; D is perhaps TRBD1 (5 bases). Germline CDR1 reads DFQATT; CDR2 reads SNEGSKA (reference sequence). V was cut by 4 bases and J by 4 bases, with 7 bases left in between. This CDR3 spans 11 amino acids. The CDR3 protein is CSATRATEAFF. The CDR3 DNA reads as TGCAGTGCTACCAGGGCCACTGAAGCTTTCTTT.

The rearrangement joins TRBV30 to TRBJ1-2; 8 nucleotides agree with TRBD1. Germline-derived CDR1 and CDR2 are GTSNPN and SVGIG (reference sequence). V lost 4 bases to trimming and J lost 8 bases; unmatched junction nucleotides: 9. This CDR3 comprises 13 residues. The CDR3 region is CAWNKGQGGGYTF. In DNA, the CDR3 is TGTGCCTGGAACAAAGGACAGGGTGGCGGCTACACCTTC.

This sequence joins TRBV7-9 and TRBJ2-2; 8 bases match TRBD2. This CDR3 spans 14 amino acids. Germline V gene data show CDR1 as SEHNR and CDR2 as FQNEAQ (reference sequence). V lost 5 bases to trimming and J lost 4 bases; unmatched junction nucleotides: 3. The CDR3 DNA follows: TGTGCCAGCAGCGTCAGCGGGGGCACCGGGGAGCTGTTTTTT. Its translation is CASSVSGGTGELFF.

V usage is TRBV24-1 and J usage is TRBJ1-5; D possibly corresponds to TRBD1 (6 bases). CDR1 is KGHDR and CDR2 is SFDVKD in the germline V gene. The CDR3 length is 16 residues. Trimming removed 7 bases from V and 0 bases from J, with 15 bases in between. DNA for the CDR3: TGTGCCACCAGCCCGTCCAGGGGATATAGCAATCAGCCCCAGCATTTT. The encoded protein is CATSPSRGYSNQPQHF.

The genes are TRBV7-8 and TRBJ1-5, with TRBD1 identical over 8 bases. CDR1 and CDR2 (germline): SGHVS, FQNEAQ. The CDR3 contains 17 residues. V lost 0 bases, J lost 2 bases, and 6 bases stayed unmatched. The CDR3 loop is CASSLAVLTGGNQPQHF. The CDR3 nucleotides read TGTGCCAGCAGCTTAGCAGTCTTGACAGGGGGCAATCAGCCCCAGCATTTT.

The V gene is TRBV28, the J gene TRBJ1-2, with 7 bases fitting TRBD1. Germline V lookup: CDR1 MDHEN, CDR2 SYDVKM. The V and J ends lost 7 bases and 3 bases, in that order; junction bases with no gene match: 8. The CDR3 is made up of 14 amino acids. The CDR3 is CASTKTGLDYGYTF. As DNA, the CDR3 is TGTGCCAGCACCAAGACAGGGTTAGACTATGGCTACACCTTC.

The V call is TRBV19, the J call TRBJ1-2; tentatively, D is TRBD1 (5 bases). Germline V gene lookup returns CDR1 LNHDA and CDR2 SQIVND (reference sequence). Deletions cut 6 bases from V and 4 bases from J, with 12 bases between. The CDR3 length is 13 residues. The chain's CDR3 is CASRTVPPYGYTF. In nucleotides, the CDR3 is TGTGCCAGTAGGACAGTTCCGCCCTATGGCTACACCTTC. Drawing the rest from reference TRBV19 and TRBJ1-2, the complete variable domain is DGGITQSPKYLFRKEGQNVTLSCEQNLNHDAMYWYRQDPGQGLRLIYYSQIVNDFQKGDIAEGYSVSREKKESFPLTVTSAQKNPTAFYLCASRTVPPYGYTFGSGTRLTVV.

This clone was observed a few times. This chain uses TRBV2 with TRBJ1-6; TRBD1 is a possible D gene (6 bases). The germline V and J ends were trimmed by 6 bases and 18 bases, with 27 bases remaining between them. From germline, CDR1 is SNHLY and CDR2 FYNNEI. The CDR3 consists of 15 residues. The CDR3, as DNA: TGTGCCAGCAGCGAATCCGGGACACTTGGGCGAAGAGCCCACTTT. Translation: CASSESGTLGRRAHF. Looking up the rest from reference TRBV2 and TRBJ1-6 gives the full variable domain: EPEVTQTPSHQVTQMGQEVILRCVPISNHLYFYWYRQILGQKVEFLVSFYNNEISEKSEIFDDQFSVERPDGSNFTLKIRSTKLEDSAMYFCASSESGTLGRRAHFGNGTRLTVT.

This clone has just one count. The chain recombines TRBV2 with TRBJ1-1; 7 positions agree with TRBD1. The CDR3 is 15 amino acids. Germline V gene sequence: CDR1 SNHLY, CDR2 FYNNEI. J was trimmed by 6 bases and V by 6 bases; bases with no gene match: 13. Here the CDR3 DNA reads TGTGCCAGCAGAAGGGAGAGGGGGCGATTCGCTGAAGCTTTCTTT. Amino acid sequence: CASRRERGRFAEAFF. The full variable domain, rest sourced from reference TRBV2 and TRBJ1-1, is EPEVTQTPSHQVTQMGQEVILRCVPISNHLYFYWYRQILGQKVEFLVSFYNNEISEKSEIFDDQFSVERPDGSNFTLKIRSTKLEDSAMYFCASRRERGRFAEAFFGQGTRLTVV.

The chain links TRBV27 to TRBJ1-5; no definite D call. Germline V gene sequence: CDR1 MNHEY, CDR2 SMNVEV (reference sequence). The CDR3 consists of 15 residues. Trimming cost V 2 bases and J 4 bases, with 12 bases left between them. CDR3: CASSLEGARNQPQHF. CDR3 nucleotide sequence: TGTGCCAGCAGTTTAGAAGGAGCCCGGAATCAGCCCCAGCATTTT.

The V call is TRBV5-4, the J call TRBJ2-3; a possible D gene is TRBD2 (6 bases). Trimming cost V 1 base and J 2 bases, with 8 bases left between them. This CDR3 is built from 14 residues. CDR1 and CDR2 from the germline V gene are SGHNT and YYREEE (reference sequence). The CDR3 spells CASSLRGFTDTQYF. The CDR3 DNA sequence: TGTGCCAGCAGCTTGCGGGGGTTCACAGATACGCAGTATTTT.

This clone has just one count. The V and J genes are TRBV19 and TRBJ1-1, with D perhaps matching TRBD1 (6 bases). Trimming left V 4 bases short and J 2 bases short, with 11 bases between. Germline V lookup: CDR1 LNHDA, CDR2 SQIVND (reference sequence). The CDR3 covers 14 residues. The CDR3 region has the DNA TGTGCCAGTAGTAGTGGGACATTTAACACTGAAGCTTTCTTT. Encoded protein: CASSSGTFNTEAFF.

The V gene is TRBV27, the J gene TRBJ2-7, with D possibly being TRBD1 (6 bases). V was clipped by 9 bases and J by 3 bases, with 12 bases between them. CDR3 length: 12 residues. Germline assignment: CDR1 MNHEY and CDR2 SMNVEV (reference sequence). CDR3 coding DNA: TGTGCCAGAGGAGACAGGAACTACGAGCAGTACTTC. Residues: CARGDRNYEQYF.

The rearrangement links TRBV11-2 to TRBJ2-1, with D possibly being TRBD2 (5 bases). CDR3 length equals 14 residues. Germline-derived CDR1 and CDR2 are SGHAT and FQNNGV. V shed 1 base and J shed 7 bases, with 11 bases lying between them. CDR3 DNA sequence: TGTGCCAGCAGCTTAGCGGGGTTTTCGAATGAGCAGTTCTTC. It specifies CASSLAGFSNEQFF.

This chain joins TRBV11-2 and TRBJ1-6, with D possibly matching TRBD1 (5 bases). Trimming left V 2 bases short and J 10 bases short, with 9 bases between. The CDR3 loop spans 13 amino acids. The germline gives CDR1 SGHAT, CDR2 FQNNGV. Here the CDR3 DNA reads TGTGCCAGCAGCTTAAGCCAGGGATCACCCCTCCACTTT. Its translation: CASSLSQGSPLHF.

The rearrangement uses TRBV7-3 and TRBJ2-5; tentatively, D is TRBD1 (6 bases). V gave up 5 bases and J gave up 4 bases, with 14 bases separating them. The CDR3 runs to 14 residues. Germline V lookup: CDR1 SGHTA, CDR2 FQGTGA. The CDR3 nucleotides read TGTGCCAGCAGCCTTACAGGGTTCAGAGAGACCCAGTACTTC. Its protein product is CASSLTGFRETQYF.